The 6 T cell receptor beta chains below were found in one sample sequenced in a study of T cell changes during pregnancy in multiple sclerosis. Profiled with immunoSEQ multiplex PCR; TCRdb holds only in-frame clones, not every one. The data hold about 100,000 clones, with 85% to 95% observed a single time. The input for sequencing was peripheral blood, taken in the second trimester of pregnancy. The origin of the receptors is a female donor with multiple sclerosis, enrolled in a pregnancy study.

The gene calls are TRBV29-1 and TRBJ1-2; 7 bases match TRBD1. The CDR3 is 15 amino acids. Germline-derived CDR1 and CDR2 are SQVTM and ANQGSEA. Losses at the gene ends were 1 base for V and 6 bases for J; bases not matched to a gene: 11. CDR3 DNA sequence: TGCAGCGTTGAAGTGTTGCAACCGGGACAGCATGGCTACACCTTC. Its translation is CSVEVLQPGQHGYTF.

The chain is built from TRBV19 and TRBJ1-6; TRBD1 matches at 12 bases. CDR1 is LNHDA and CDR2 is SQIVND in the germline V gene (reference sequence). This CDR3 is built from 18 residues. Trimming at V came to 4 bases and at J to 10 bases, leaving 14 bases not matched to a gene. The CDR3 region has the DNA TGTGCCAGTAGTAATATCCGGGACAGGGGGCTTAGAGGGTCACCCCTCCACTTT. Translated, it gives CASSNIRDRGLRGSPLHF.

V is TRBV5-5 and J is TRBJ2-2; D gene uncertain. Between the trimmed V and J ends, which lost 5 bases and 5 bases, there was a span of 19 bases. The CDR3 extends over 16 amino acids. CDR1 and CDR2 from the germline V gene are SGHKS and YYEKEE (reference sequence). The CDR3 DNA reads TGTGCCAGCAGGTCTCAGACGGCTAGATCTACCGGGGAGCTGTTTTTT. Its translation is CASRSQTARSTGELFF. Supplemented by reference TRBV5-5 and TRBJ2-2, the full variable domain reads DAGVTQSPTHLIKTRGQQVTLRCSPISGHKSVSWYQQVLGQGPQFIFQYYEKEERGRGNFPDRFSARQFPNYSSELNVNALLLGDSALYLCASRSQTARSTGELFFGEGSRLTVL.

V is TRBV27 and J is TRBJ1-1; no firm D call. Germline V gene lookup returns CDR1 MNHEY and CDR2 SMNVEV (reference sequence). This CDR3 is 15 amino acids long. V was shortened by 3 bases and J by 1 base, with 12 bases between the two germline ends. CDR3 protein: CASSLWGGGNTEAFF. In DNA, the CDR3 is TGTGCCAGCAGTTTGTGGGGAGGCGGGAACACTGAAGCTTTCTTT.

The chain carries TRBV29-1 and TRBJ2-7, with 7 bases matching TRBD1. Per the germline V gene, CDR1 is SQVTM and CDR2 is ANQGSEA. V dropped 5 bases and J dropped 0; count of bases not matched to a gene: 7. The CDR3 is 14 residues long. The CDR3 bases are TGCAGCGTTAGACGGGACAGTACCTCCTACGAGCAGTACTTC. Residues: CSVRRDSTSYEQYF.

J is TRBJ1-6 and V is TRBV14; D unclear. The ends were cut back, 0 bases at V and 14 bases at J, with 14 bases in the middle. CDR3 size: 14 residues. CDR1 is SGHDN and CDR2 is FVKESK in the germline V gene. Here the CDR3 reads CASSQDRSGQSLHF. CDR3 nucleotides: TGTGCCAGCAGCCAAGATCGAAGCGGGCAGTCCCTCCACTTT.